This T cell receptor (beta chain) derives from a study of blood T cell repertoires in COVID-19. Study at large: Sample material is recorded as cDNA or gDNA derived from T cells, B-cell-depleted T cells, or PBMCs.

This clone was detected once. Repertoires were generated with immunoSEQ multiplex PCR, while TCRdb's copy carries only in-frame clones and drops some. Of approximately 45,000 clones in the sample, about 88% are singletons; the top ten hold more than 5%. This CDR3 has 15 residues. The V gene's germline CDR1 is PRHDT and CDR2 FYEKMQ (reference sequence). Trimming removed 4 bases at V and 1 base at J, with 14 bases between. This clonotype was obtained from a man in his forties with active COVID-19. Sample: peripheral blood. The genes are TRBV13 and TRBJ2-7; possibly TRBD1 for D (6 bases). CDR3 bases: TGTGCCAGCAGCTCCGGGACAACCGTTTCCTACGAGCAGTACTTC. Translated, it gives CASSSGTTVSYEQYF.